A selection of T cell receptor beta chains follows, all from one sample in a study of T cell changes during pregnancy in multiple sclerosis. Repertoires were generated with immunoSEQ multiplex PCR, while TCRdb's copy carries only in-frame clones and drops some. The sample shows fewer than 95,000 clones, roughly 93% of them seen only once. Source: peripheral blood, taken in the third trimester of pregnancy. The source of these receptors is a female donor with multiple sclerosis, enrolled in a pregnancy study. Each CDR3 is given with its conserved first and last residue. The D gene is left open where the match is weak. Not every row has a clone size; where given, it reads once, few, many or a size class.

d_call j_call clone_size v_call cdr3_nt cdr3_aa
TRBD2 TRBJ2-5 NA TRBV5-4 TGTGCCAGCAGCTTGGAATGGACTAGCGGGAGGGCCCTGGAGACCCAGTACTTC CASSLEWTSGRALETQYF
NA TRBJ2-5 NA TRBV7-2 TGTGCCAGCAGCCCCTCCCAAGAGACCCAGTACTTC CASSPSQETQYF
TRBD2 TRBJ2-1 NA TRBV7-6 TGTGCCAGCAGCTTAGTGGCTAGCGGGAATGAGCAGTTCTTC CASSLVASGNEQFF
TRBD1 TRBJ2-7 NA TRBV5-4 TGTGCCAGCAGCTTCCAGGGGGCCGGCGAGCAGTACTTC CASSFQGAGEQYF
NA TRBJ2-7 NA TRBV5-5 TGTGCCAGCAGTTTCGGAACAGACTACGAGCAGTACTTC CASSFGTDYEQYF
TRBD2 TRBJ2-5 NA TRBV19 TGTGCCAGTAGTGGAGGACTAGCGGGAGGAGAGACCCAGTACTTC CASSGGLAGGETQYF
TRBD2 TRBJ2-7 NA TRBV29-1 TGCAGCGTTGAAGATCGCGGGAGGGGTCGATACGAGCAGTACTTC CSVEDRGRGRYEQYF
NA TRBJ1-4 once TRBV5-1 TGCGCCAGCAGCAGCTCTGGTGGAGCAACTAATGAAAAACTGTTTTTT CASSSSGGATNEKLFF
NA TRBJ2-2 NA TRBV4-2 TGTGCCAGCAGCCAAGATCTGAGTAGCGCCAACACCGGGGAGCTGTTTTTT CASSQDLSSANTGELFF
NA TRBJ2-3 NA TRBV6-5 TGTGCCAGCAGTTACTCTGGGCGGGCGAACACAGATACGCAGTATTTT CASSYSGRANTDTQYF
NA TRBJ2-7 NA TRBV6-1 TGTGCCAGCATGCGGGTGGGTATCTCCTACGAGCAGTACTTC CASMRVGISYEQYF
TRBD2 TRBJ2-5 NA TRBV5-4 TGTGCCAGCAGCATAGCGGGAGCGTTGGAGACCCAGTACTTC CASSIAGALETQYF
NA TRBJ2-1 NA TRBV4-2 TGTGCCAGCAGCCAAGATGGGCAGTACAATGAGCAGTTCTTC CASSQDGQYNEQFF
NA TRBJ1-2 NA TRBV29-1 TGCAGCGTTGTCAAGGTATCAGGTGGCTACACCTTC CSVVKVSGGYTF
NA TRBJ1-5 once TRBV28 TGTGCCAGCAGTTTATTTGGCTCAAGCGGGAATCAGCCCCAGCATTTT CASSLFGSSGNQPQHF
NA TRBJ1-1 NA TRBV28 TGTGCCAGCAATCCTCCGGGGGGGCGCGGAACTGAAGCTTTCTTT CASNPPGGRGTEAFF
TRBD1 TRBJ1-5 NA TRBV6-5 TGTGCCAGCAGCTACAGGGGGCAGGATCAGCCCCAGCATTTT CASSYRGQDQPQHF
TRBD1 TRBJ1-2 NA TRBV12-5 TGTGCTAGTGGTTCGGGACAGGGAATCTTCTCTAGAAACGCACCCCCTATCTATGGCTACACCTTC CASGSGQGIFSRNAPPIYGYTF
TRBD1 TRBJ2-5 NA TRBV4-1 TGCGCCAGCAGCCAAGATCTCGGCCAGGACAGGGCCTATCGAGAGACCCAGTACTTC CASSQDLGQDRAYRETQYF
TRBD1 TRBJ2-1 NA TRBV2 TGTGCCAGCAGTGAGAGACAGGGCCACAATGAGCAGTTCTTC CASSERQGHNEQFF
TRBD1 TRBJ2-3 NA TRBV11-2 TGTGCCAGCAGCTTAGGCAGGGGGACAGATACGCAGTATTTT CASSLGRGTDTQYF
NA TRBJ2-1 NA TRBV18 TGTGCCAGCTCACCACCGGCGGGTTTGAATGAGCAGTTCTTC CASSPPAGLNEQFF
NA TRBJ1-2 many TRBV6-1 TGTGCCAGCAGTGGTGCAGGGATGAACTATGGCTACACCTTC CASSGAGMNYGYTF
NA TRBJ1-2 NA TRBV5-1 TGCGCCAGCCAAAACCCTTCAGGGAACCCGTATGGCTACACCTTC CASQNPSGNPYGYTF
TRBD1 TRBJ2-1 NA TRBV28 TGTGCCAGCAGGACCCAGGGGGCCAATGAGCAGTTCTTC CASRTQGANEQFF
TRBD2 TRBJ2-3 NA TRBV27 TGTGCCAGCAGTTTAATTGGGACTAGCGGGAGAGTTCGAGATACGCAGTATTTT CASSLIGTSGRVRDTQYF
NA TRBJ2-2 once TRBV15 TGTGCCACCAGCAGAGATTCTCTCTTGGGCGGGAAGAACACCGGGGAGCTGTTTTTT CATSRDSLLGGKNTGELFF
NA TRBJ2-1 NA TRBV20-1 TGCAGTGCTGTCGCAGACAATGAGCAGTTCTTC CSAVADNEQFF
TRBD2 TRBJ2-3 NA TRBV15 TGTGCCATCGGTGGGGCTAGCGGATTCACAGATACGCAGTATTTT CAIGGASGFTDTQYF
NA TRBJ1-2 NA TRBV7-9 TGTGCCAGCAGCTCAGCCGGGCGGGGATTATATGGCTACACCTTC CASSSAGRGLYGYTF
TRBD1 TRBJ1-2 NA TRBV4-1 TGCGCCAGCAGCCAAGATGCGGCAGGGGGCGCAAAGTTTGGTGGCTACACCTTC CASSQDAAGGAKFGGYTF
TRBD2 TRBJ2-6 NA TRBV28 TGTGCCAGCAGTATGGGTGTGACTAGCGGGTACTCTGGGGCCAACGTCCTGACTTTC CASSMGVTSGYSGANVLTF
TRBD1 TRBJ1-3 few TRBV5-5 TGTGCCAGCAGCCGACAGGGTCTGGACACCATATATTTT CASSRQGLDTIYF
NA TRBJ1-1 NA TRBV19 TGTGCCAGTAGTATAACACCGAACACTGAAGCTTTCTTT CASSITPNTEAFF
TRBD2 TRBJ2-1 NA TRBV2 TGTGCCAGCAGTGAGGGGGGGAGGCAGTTCTTC CASSEGGRQFF
NA TRBJ2-1 NA TRBV12-5 TGTGCTAGTGGTTTGGGCCGGGACATCATGTACAATGAGCAGTTCTTC CASGLGRDIMYNEQFF
NA TRBJ2-7 NA TRBV19 TGTGCCAGTAGTACACCCGGGACAACTACCTACGAGCAGTACTTC CASSTPGTTTYEQYF
TRBD1 TRBJ2-7 NA TRBV6-5 TGTGCCACCCGACAGGGACAGTTCTACGAGCAGTACTTC CATRQGQFYEQYF
NA TRBJ1-1 NA TRBV7-9 TGTGCCAGCAGCTTAATCGCAACAAGAAACACTGAAGCTTTCTTT CASSLIATRNTEAFF
TRBD1 TRBJ2-5 NA TRBV19 TGTGCCAGTAGAGGGGGCAGCCAAGAGACCCAGTACTTC CASRGGSQETQYF
TRBD2 TRBJ2-3 once TRBV2 TGTGCCAGTTCTCTGATACTAGCGGGGACGGATACGCAGTATTTT CASSLILAGTDTQYF
TRBD2 TRBJ2-2 NA TRBV10-3 TGTGCCATCAGTGGACCTAGCGGGAGAGAGATCGGGGAGCTGTTTTTT CAISGPSGREIGELFF
TRBD1 TRBJ1-4 NA TRBV30 TGTGCCTGGAGTCAGGGGGGCACTGAAAAACTGTTTTTT CAWSQGGTEKLFF
NA TRBJ1-5 NA TRBV13 TGTGCCAGCAGCTACAGGTACGGCGATCAGCCCCAGCATTTT CASSYRYGDQPQHF
TRBD1 TRBJ2-7 once TRBV16 TGTGCCAGCAGCCGGGACAGGGCCTCCTACGAGCAGTACTTC CASSRDRASYEQYF
NA TRBJ1-3 once TRBV6-1 TGTGCCAGCACCGGTCGCTCTGGAAACACCATATATTTT CASTGRSGNTIYF
TRBD2 TRBJ2-3 NA TRBV15 TGTGCCACCATAACTAGCGGGAGCGAGAGAGATACGCAGTATTTT CATITSGSERDTQYF
NA TRBJ2-5 NA TRBV7-9 TGTGCCAGCAGCCTCTTGACAGCTTACCCCCAAGAGACCCAGTACTTC CASSLLTAYPQETQYF
NA TRBJ1-1 NA TRBV5-4 TGTGCCAGCAGCGCACCGGGACAACTGAACACTGAAGCTTTCTTT CASSAPGQLNTEAFF
TRBD1 TRBJ2-5 NA TRBV7-3 TGTGCCAGCAGCCCACTGGGGACAGGGGGTGTCCCGGAGACCCAGTACTTC CASSPLGTGGVPETQYF
NA TRBJ1-1 NA TRBV5-6 TGTGCCAGCAGCTTGGGAGGTAAGGGAGTGAGGGAGGCTGAAGCTTTCTTT CASSLGGKGVREAEAFF
NA TRBJ2-3 few TRBV5-4 TGTGCCAGCAGCTCCGGACTTCTATCTCGCACAGATACGCAGTATTTT CASSSGLLSRTDTQYF
TRBD2 TRBJ2-7 NA TRBV4-1 TGCGCCAGCTCCTTCTCGACTAGCGCGGACTACGAGCAGTACTTC CASSFSTSADYEQYF
NA TRBJ2-3 NA TRBV7-9 TGTGCCAGCAGCTCGGATAAGGGAGGAGATACGCAGTATTTT CASSSDKGGDTQYF
TRBD1 TRBJ2-2 NA TRBV30 TGTGCCTGGATTGGACAGGGTTTCACCGGGGAGCTGTTTTTT CAWIGQGFTGELFF